This T cell receptor beta chain emerged from a study of T-cell memory formation after mild COVID-19. Study conclusions and caveats: CD4/CD8 balance characterized clones contracting day 15 to 85, and CD4+ skew characterized later expanders.

V lost 8 bases to trimming and J lost 2 bases, with 12 bases between them. Germline assignment: CDR1 SQVTM and CDR2 ANQGSEA. This CDR3 region has 13 residues. Barcoded TCR alpha and TCR beta cDNA libraries with UMIs came from 5'RACE using constant-segment primers. TCRdb independently ran MiXCR on the 5' RACE reads; one entry per CDR3 protein. The sample consists of just over 300,000 distinct CDR3 sequences, 19% of them appearing once. Note on this clonotype: Its antigen is currently unknown.

The sample comprised PBMCs or a T cell subset sorted from them (not recorded which). The receptor was derived from a man aged 18 to 30 who had mild COVID-19 (a few samples of this study predate the infection). Cell type and time point are not known. This chain joins TRBV29-1 and TRBJ2-2, with a tentative D call TRBD2 (5 bases). In nucleotides, the CDR3 is TGCAGCTCATCCGAGGGTAACACCGGGGAGCTGTTTTTT. Its translation is CSSSEGNTGELFF.